Below, 2 T cell receptor beta chains from the same sample are listed, as sequenced in a study of identical twins. TCRdb independently ran MiXCR on the 5' RACE reads; one entry per CDR3 protein. The sample has 400,000 to 550,000 distinct CDR3 sequences, around 24% seen once; the top ten hold 2.9%. The sample was also linked to a second study, of T cells expressing NK-cell markers.

The sample comprised CD4+ T cells sorted from blood. The receptors derive from a young woman in good health.

The CDR3 DNA sequence: TGTGCCAGCAGTTACAGACAGGGGTTCGGGTCACCCCTCCACTTT. Protein product: CASSYRQGFGSPLHF. The chain is built from TRBV6-5 and TRBJ1-6; 8 bases align to TRBD1. V lost 2 bases to trimming and J lost 10 bases; unmatched junction nucleotides: 7. The CDR3 has 15 residues. Germline V CDR1 and CDR2: MNHEY, SVGAGI.

The chain uses TRBV5-4 and TRBJ2-5; TRBD1 matches 8 bases. The CDR3 consists of 15 residues. CDR1 and CDR2 (germline): SGHNT, YYREEE (reference sequence). V trimming: 4 bases; J trimming: 4 bases; junction bases outside the gene matches: 9. The CDR3 nucleotides read TGTGCCAGCAGCACGTCCTCGACAGGGGTAGAGACCCAGTACTTC. This gives the protein CASSTSSTGVETQYF.